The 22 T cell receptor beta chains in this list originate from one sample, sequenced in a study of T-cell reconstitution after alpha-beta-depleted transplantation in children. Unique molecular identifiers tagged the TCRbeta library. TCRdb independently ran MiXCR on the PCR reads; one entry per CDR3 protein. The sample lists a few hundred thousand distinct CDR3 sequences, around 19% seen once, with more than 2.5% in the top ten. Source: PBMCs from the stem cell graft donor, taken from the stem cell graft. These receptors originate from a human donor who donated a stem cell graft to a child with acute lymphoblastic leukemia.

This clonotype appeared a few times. CDR3 in DNA: TGTGCCAGCAGCGTTGAAGGGTTGTCTTCCTCTGGAAACACCATATATTTT. Protein: CASSVEGLSSSGNTIYF. The chain employs TRBV7-2 and TRBJ1-3; no definite D call. CDR3 length: 17 residues. V was cut by 5 bases and J by 0 bases, with 17 bases left in between. Germline-derived CDR1 and CDR2 are SGHTA and FQGNSA. The full variable domain, completed using reference TRBV7-2 and TRBJ1-3, is GAGVSQSPSNKVTEKGKDVELRCDPISGHTALYWYRQSLGQGLEFLIYFQGNSAPDKSGLPSDRFSAERTGGSVSTLTIQRTQQEDSAVYLCASSVEGLSSSGNTIYFGEGSWLTVV.

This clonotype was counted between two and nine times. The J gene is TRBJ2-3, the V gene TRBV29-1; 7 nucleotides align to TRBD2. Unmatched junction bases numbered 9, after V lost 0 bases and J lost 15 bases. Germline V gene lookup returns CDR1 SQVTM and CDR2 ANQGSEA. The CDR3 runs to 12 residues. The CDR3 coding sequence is TGCAGCGTTGAAGAGGGAGGGCCGCATCAATATTTT. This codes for CSVEEGGPHQYF.

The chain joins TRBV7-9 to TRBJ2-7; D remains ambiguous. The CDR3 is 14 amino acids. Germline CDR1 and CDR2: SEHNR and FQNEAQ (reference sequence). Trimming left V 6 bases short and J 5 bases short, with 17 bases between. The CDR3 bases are TGTGCCAGCAGTTCTCAGCAGCCCCGGGACGAGCAGTACTTC. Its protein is CASSSQQPRDEQYF.

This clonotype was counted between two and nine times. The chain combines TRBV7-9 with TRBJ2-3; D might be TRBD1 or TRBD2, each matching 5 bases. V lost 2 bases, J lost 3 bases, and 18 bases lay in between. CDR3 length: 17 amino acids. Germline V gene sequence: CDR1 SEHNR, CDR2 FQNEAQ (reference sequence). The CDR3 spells CASSLRGQERTTDTQYF. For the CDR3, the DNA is TGTGCCAGCAGCTTAAGGGGTCAAGAGCGGACTACAGATACGCAGTATTTT.

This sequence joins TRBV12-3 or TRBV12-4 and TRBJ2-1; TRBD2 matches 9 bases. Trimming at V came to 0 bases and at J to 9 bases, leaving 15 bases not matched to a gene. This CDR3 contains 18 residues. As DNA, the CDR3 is TGTGCCAGCAGTTTAGCCGAGATAGCGGGAGCCCATCGTCGTGAGCAGTTCTTC. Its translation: CASSLAEIAGAHRREQFF.

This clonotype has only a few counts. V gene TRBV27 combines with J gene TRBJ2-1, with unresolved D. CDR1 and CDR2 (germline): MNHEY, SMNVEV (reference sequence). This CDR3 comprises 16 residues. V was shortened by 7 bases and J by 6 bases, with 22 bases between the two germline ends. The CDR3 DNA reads TGTGCCAGCACCCTTTCTGCCCCCCCACCAGTCAATGAGCAGTTCTTC. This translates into CASTLSAPPPVNEQFF.

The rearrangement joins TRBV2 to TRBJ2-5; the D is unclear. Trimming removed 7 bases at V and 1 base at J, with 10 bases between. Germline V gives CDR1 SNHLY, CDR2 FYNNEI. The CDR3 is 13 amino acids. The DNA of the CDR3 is TGTGCCAGCATAGCACTGCTCCAAGAGACCCAGTACTTC. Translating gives CASIALLQETQYF.

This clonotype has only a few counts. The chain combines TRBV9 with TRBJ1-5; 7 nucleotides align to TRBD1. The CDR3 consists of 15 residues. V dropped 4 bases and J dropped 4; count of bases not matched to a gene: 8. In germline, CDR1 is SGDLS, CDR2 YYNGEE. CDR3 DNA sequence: TGTGCCAGCAGCCCAGGGGGGGGATGGAATCAGCCCCAGCATTTT. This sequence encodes CASSPGGGWNQPQHF.

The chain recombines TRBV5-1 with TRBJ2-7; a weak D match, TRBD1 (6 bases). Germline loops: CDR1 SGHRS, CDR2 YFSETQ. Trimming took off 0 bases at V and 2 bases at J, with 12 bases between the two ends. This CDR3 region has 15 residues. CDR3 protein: CASSLATGKAYEQYF. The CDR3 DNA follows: TGCGCCAGCAGCTTGGCAACAGGGAAAGCCTACGAGCAGTACTTC.

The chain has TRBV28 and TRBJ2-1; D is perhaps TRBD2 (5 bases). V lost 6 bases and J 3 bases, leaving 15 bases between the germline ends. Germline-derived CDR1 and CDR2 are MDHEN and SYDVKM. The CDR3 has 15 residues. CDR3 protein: CASSPRGVLYNEQFF. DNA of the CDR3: TGTGCCAGCAGCCCCCGGGGTGTACTCTACAATGAGCAGTTCTTC.

The CDR3 nucleotides read TGTGCCAGTAGTATCCGGACCTCTCTGGATACGCAGTATTTT. Protein: CASSIRTSLDTQYF. This chain connects TRBV19 to TRBJ2-3; no reliable D call. Trimming removed 3 bases at V and 6 bases at J, with 13 bases between. This CDR3 is 14 amino acids long. Germline V CDR1 and CDR2: LNHDA, SQIVND (reference sequence). Combining the CDR3 with reference TRBV19 and TRBJ2-3 gives the whole variable domain DGGITQSPKYLFRKEGQNVTLSCEQNLNHDAMYWYRQDPGQGLRLIYYSQIVNDFQKGDIAEGYSVSREKKESFPLTVTSAQKNPTAFYLCASSIRTSLDTQYFGPGTRLTVL.

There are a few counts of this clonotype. CDR3 protein: CASSSKREAPQETQYF. CDR3 nucleotide sequence: TGCGCCAGCAGCTCTAAGCGGGAGGCCCCCCAAGAGACCCAGTACTTC. The chain joins TRBV5-1 to TRBJ2-5; 9 bases are shared with TRBD2. The ends lost 3 bases at V and 1 base at J; junction bases unmatched: 7. The CDR3 contains 16 residues. In germline, CDR1 is SGHRS, CDR2 YFSETQ.

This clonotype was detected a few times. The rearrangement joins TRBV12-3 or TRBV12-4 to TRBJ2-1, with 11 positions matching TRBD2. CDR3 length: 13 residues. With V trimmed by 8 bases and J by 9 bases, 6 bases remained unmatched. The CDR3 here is CASQLAGAGEQFF. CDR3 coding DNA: TGTGCCAGCCAACTAGCGGGAGCCGGTGAGCAGTTCTTC.

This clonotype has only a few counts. This CDR3 reads CASRGRGGSYNEQFF. The DNA of the CDR3 is TGTGCCAGCAGGGGTAGAGGGGGCTCCTACAATGAGCAGTTCTTC. The gene calls are TRBV27 and TRBJ2-1; D perhaps matches TRBD1 (6 bases). Germline CDR1 is MNHEY and CDR2 is SMNVEV (reference sequence). Trimming left V 6 bases short and J 0 bases short, with 12 bases between. The CDR3 extends over 15 amino acids.

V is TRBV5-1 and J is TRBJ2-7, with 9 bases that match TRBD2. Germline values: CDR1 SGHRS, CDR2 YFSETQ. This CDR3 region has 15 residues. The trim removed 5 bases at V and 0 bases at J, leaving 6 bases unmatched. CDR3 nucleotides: TGCGCCAGCAGACCTGATAGCGGGAGCTCCTACGAGCAGTACTTC. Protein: CASRPDSGSSYEQYF.

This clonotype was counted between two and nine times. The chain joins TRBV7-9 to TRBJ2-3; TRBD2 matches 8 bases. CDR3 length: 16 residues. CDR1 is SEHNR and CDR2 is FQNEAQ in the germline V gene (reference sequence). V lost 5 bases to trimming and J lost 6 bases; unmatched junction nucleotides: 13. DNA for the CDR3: TGTGCCAGCAGCCAGCCTCCGGGACTAGGGGTTGATACGCAGTATTTT. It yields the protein CASSQPPGLGVDTQYF.

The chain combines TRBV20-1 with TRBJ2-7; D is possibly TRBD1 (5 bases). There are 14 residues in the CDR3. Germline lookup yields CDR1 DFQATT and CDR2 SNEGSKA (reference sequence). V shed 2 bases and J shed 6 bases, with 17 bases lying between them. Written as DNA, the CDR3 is TGCAGTGCTAGACAGGGAAGTTTCAAATCCGAGCAGTACTTC. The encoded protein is CSARQGSFKSEQYF.

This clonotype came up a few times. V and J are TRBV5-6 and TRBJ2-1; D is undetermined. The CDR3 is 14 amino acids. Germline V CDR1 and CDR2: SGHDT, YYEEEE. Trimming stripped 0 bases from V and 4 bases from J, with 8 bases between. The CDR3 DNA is TGTGCCAGCAGCTTGGGCCCCGGTTACAATGAGCAGTTCTTC. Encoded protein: CASSLGPGYNEQFF.

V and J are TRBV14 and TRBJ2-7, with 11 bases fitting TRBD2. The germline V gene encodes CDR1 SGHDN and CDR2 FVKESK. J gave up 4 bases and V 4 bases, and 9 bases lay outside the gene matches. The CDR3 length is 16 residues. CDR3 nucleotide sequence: TGTGCCAGCAGCCGGCAGACTAGCGGGGCGATTTACGAGCAGTACTTC. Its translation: CASSRQTSGAIYEQYF.

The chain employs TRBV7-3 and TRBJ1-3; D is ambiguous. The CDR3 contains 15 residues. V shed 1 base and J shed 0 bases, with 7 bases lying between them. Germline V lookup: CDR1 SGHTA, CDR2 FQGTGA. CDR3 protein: CASSLIGSSGNTIYF. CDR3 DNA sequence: TGTGCCAGCAGCTTAATCGGGTCCTCTGGAAACACCATATATTTT.

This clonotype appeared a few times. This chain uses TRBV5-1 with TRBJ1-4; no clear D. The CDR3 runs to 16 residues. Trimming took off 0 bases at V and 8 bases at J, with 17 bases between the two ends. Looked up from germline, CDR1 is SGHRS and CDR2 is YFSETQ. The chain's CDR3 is CASSLEEGGREEKLFF. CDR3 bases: TGCGCCAGCAGCTTGGAAGAGGGAGGCCGGGAAGAAAAACTGTTTTTT.

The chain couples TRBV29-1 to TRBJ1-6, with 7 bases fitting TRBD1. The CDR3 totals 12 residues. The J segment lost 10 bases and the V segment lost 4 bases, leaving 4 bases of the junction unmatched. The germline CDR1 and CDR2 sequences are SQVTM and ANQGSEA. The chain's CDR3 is CSVGTGGSPLHF. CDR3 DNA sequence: TGCAGCGTTGGGACAGGAGGGTCACCCCTCCACTTT.